Described below is a single TCR beta chain sequence and its context. Its antigen is unknown. The protocol was immunoSEQ multiplex PCR, while the TCRdb copy is restricted to in-frame clones and leaves out a portion. This table holds about 26,000 clones, about nine tenths found once. CDR1 and CDR2 (germline): SGHVS, FQNEAQ. The CDR3 is 12 amino acids. The germline V and J ends were trimmed by 2 bases and 6 bases, with 5 bases remaining between them. These data are taken from a study of monozygotic twins with cystic fibrosis. Study observations and caveats: Unrelated CF individuals shared fewer identical clonotypes than monozygotic CF twins. Median Simpson clonality of approximately 0.0091 suggested naive T cells predominated.

The V call is TRBV7-8, the J call TRBJ2-1; D is unresolved. The receptor was isolated from a girl aged 2-9 years with cystic fibrosis. Sequenced: blood. The CDR3 nucleotides read TGTGCCAGCAGCTTACGAGGCAATGAGCAGTTCTTC. It yields the protein CASSLRGNEQFF.